This T cell receptor beta chain was identified in a study of blood T cell repertoires in COVID-19. Study overall: COVID-19 samples collected from the United States, Italy and Spain covered acute and convalescent phases. In each case, the material was cDNA or gDNA derived from T cells, B-cell-depleted T cells, or PBMCs.

As processed by the authors: Amplified reference gene primers provided the basis for estimating nucleated cell counts. Assay: immunoSEQ multiplex PCR; the TCRdb copy retains only in-frame clones and omits some. V and J calls and clone size are given by that table; D and trimming were obtained from the DNA. The sample shows 110,000 or so clones, around 84% of them seen only once. Germline V gene lookup returns CDR1 KGHDR and CDR2 SFDVKD. The CDR3 sequence is 16 residues long. V was clipped by 5 bases and J by 5 bases; unmatched bases: 11. The V call is TRBV24-1, the J call TRBJ2-3, with 8 bases aligning to TRBD2. This receptor was identified in a man aged 35 to 55 with acute or convalescent COVID-19. Sequenced input: peripheral blood. Here the CDR3 reads CATSGYGGGLEDTQYF. CDR3 in DNA: TGTGCCACCAGTGGCTACGGGGGGGGCCTCGAAGATACGCAGTATTTT.